This entry lists 18 T cell receptor beta chains sequenced from one sample in a study of T cell changes during pregnancy in multiple sclerosis. Data came from immunoSEQ multiplex PCR; TCRdb stores just in-frame clones and leaves some out. The sample lists about 32,000 clones; roughly nine tenths were seen once. The specimen comprised CD8+ T cells from peripheral blood mononuclear cells, sampled in the third trimester of pregnancy. The receptor source for this set is a female donor with multiple sclerosis, enrolled in a pregnancy study.

The genes are TRBV18 and TRBJ2-1; 10 bases are a match to TRBD2. The CDR3 is 16 residues long. Germline V gene lookup returns CDR1 KGHSH and CDR2 LQKENI. V trimming: 6 bases; J trimming: 8 bases; junction bases outside the gene matches: 13. CDR3 loop: CASSPFARLAGDEQFF. The CDR3 DNA reads TGTGCCAGCTCCCCCTTTGCGCGGCTAGCGGGGGATGAGCAGTTCTTC.

The rearrangement links TRBV18 to TRBJ1-6, with D possibly TRBD1 on 6 matching bases. CDR3 length equals 17 residues. Trimming left V 2 bases short and J 0 bases short, with 11 bases between. The germline V gene has CDR1 KGHSH and CDR2 LQKENI. The CDR3 nucleotides read TGTGCCAGCTCACCATCTAGGGACATCTCCTATAATTCACCCCTCCACTTT. Translated, it gives CASSPSRDISYNSPLHF.

The J gene is TRBJ1-1, the V gene TRBV7-7, with D maybe TRBD1 (5 bases). The ends were cut back, 5 bases at V and 8 bases at J, with 12 bases in the middle. CDR3 length: 12 amino acids. Per the germline V gene, CDR1 is SSHAT and CDR2 is FNYEAQ (reference sequence). The CDR3 DNA reads TGTGCCAGCAGCCCAGGGTCCAAAGAAGCTTTCTTT. This translates into CASSPGSKEAFF.

This chain joins TRBV7-3 and TRBJ1-2; 7 positions match TRBD1. The CDR3 contains 17 residues. Trimming cost V 6 bases and J 2 bases; bases outside gene matches: 15. Germline assignment: CDR1 SGHTA and CDR2 FQGTGA. The CDR3 reads CASSYLTAGGRNYGYTF. The CDR3, as DNA: TGTGCCAGCAGTTACCTGACTGCAGGGGGACGAAACTATGGCTACACCTTC.

J is TRBJ2-5 and V is TRBV5-5; perhaps TRBD1 as D (5 bases). The CDR3 length is 15 residues. V was clipped by 4 bases and J by 1 base, with 14 bases between them. Germline assignment: CDR1 SGHKS and CDR2 YYEKEE (reference sequence). This chain's CDR3 is CASSLSRQFQETQYF. The CDR3 DNA is TGTGCCAGCAGCCTTTCCCGACAGTTCCAAGAGACCCAGTACTTC.

This rearrangement joins TRBV27 to TRBJ2-1; 9 bases match TRBD2. Germline values: CDR1 MNHEY, CDR2 SMNVEV (reference sequence). CDR3 length equals 14 residues. After removal of 2 bases from V and 5 bases from J, the junction contained 1 base not matched to a gene. CDR3 sequence: CASSLASGNNEQFF. The CDR3 DNA is TGTGCCAGCAGTTTAGCTAGCGGGAACAATGAGCAGTTCTTC.

The CDR3 DNA follows: TGTGCCAGCAGTTACGGACTAGCTAAGGTTCAGGACGAGCAGTACTTC. This translates into CASSYGLAKVQDEQYF. The chain has TRBV6-6 and TRBJ2-7, with 8 positions matching TRBD2. CDR1 is MNHNY and CDR2 is SVGAGI in the germline V gene (reference sequence). CDR3 size: 16 residues. With V trimmed by 2 bases and J by 5 bases, 11 bases remained unmatched.

This chain links TRBV2 with TRBJ2-1, with 11 bases that match TRBD1. The CDR3 sequence is 16 residues long. Unmatched junction bases numbered 9, after V lost 4 bases and J lost 7 bases. The germline gives CDR1 SNHLY, CDR2 FYNNEI. The CDR3 sequence: CASSGRTGGFWNEQFF. DNA of the CDR3: TGTGCCAGCAGTGGGCGGACAGGGGGCTTTTGGAATGAGCAGTTCTTC.

This clone was seen a handful of times. The chain couples TRBV5-4 to TRBJ2-3; TRBD2 aligns across 7 bases. This CDR3 has 14 residues. The V gene's germline CDR1 is SGHNT and CDR2 YYREEE (reference sequence). J gave up 6 bases and V 4 bases, and 8 bases lay outside the gene matches. The CDR3 here is CASSRREGLDTQYF. CDR3 in DNA: TGTGCCAGCAGCCGGAGGGAGGGCTTGGATACGCAGTATTTT.

The chain joins TRBV6-5 to TRBJ2-3; D may be TRBD1 (6 bases). V lost 4 bases and J lost 1, with 12 bases in between. This CDR3 contains 15 residues. Germline V gene sequence: CDR1 MNHEY, CDR2 SVGAGI. The CDR3 sequence: CASSSRGGRTDTQYF. CDR3 sequence (DNA): TGTGCCAGCAGTTCCCGAGGGGGTCGCACAGATACGCAGTATTTT.

This chain links TRBV10-3 with TRBJ2-7; 11 bases map to TRBD2. The V segment lost 6 bases and the J segment 2 bases; nucleotides outside the gene matches: 6. This CDR3 has 15 residues. CDR1 and CDR2 (germline): ENHRY, SYGVKD. In DNA, the CDR3 is TGTGCCATCAGATCGGGACTAGCGGATCCCTACGAGCAGTACTTC. This gives the protein CAIRSGLADPYEQYF.

The J gene is TRBJ2-5, the V gene TRBV28; perhaps TRBD2 as D (6 bases). Germline CDR1 reads MDHEN; CDR2 reads SYDVKM. V lost 2 bases and J lost 2, with 18 bases in between. The CDR3 loop spans 17 amino acids. The CDR3 loop reads CASSLSPGEISQETQYF. CDR3 coding DNA: TGTGCCAGCAGTTTAAGTCCGGGGGAGATTTCACAAGAGACCCAGTACTTC.

This chain uses TRBV7-7 with TRBJ2-1; the D is unclear. Deletions cut 6 bases from V and 0 bases from J, with 12 bases between. The CDR3 sequence is 15 residues long. The germline gives CDR1 SSHAT, CDR2 FNYEAQ (reference sequence). CDR3 DNA: TGTGCCAGCAGTCCCAGGTCGAGCTCCTACAATGAGCAGTTCTTC. Protein product: CASSPRSSSYNEQFF.

The chain carries TRBV2 and TRBJ2-7; 13 nucleotides match TRBD2. The V and J ends lost 9 bases and 5 bases, in that order; junction bases with no gene match: 10. This CDR3 is 15 amino acids long. The germline CDR1 and CDR2 sequences are SNHLY and FYNNEI. CDR3 region: CASTSGGAWRNEQYF. Here the CDR3 DNA reads TGTGCCAGTACTAGCGGGGGGGCCTGGAGAAACGAGCAGTACTTC.

The chain uses TRBV30 and TRBJ2-2, with 10 positions matching TRBD2. Germline trimming cut 5 bases from V and 5 bases from J; bases unmatched to any gene: 8. The CDR3 consists of 15 residues. Per germline, CDR1 GTSNPN and CDR2 SVGIG (reference sequence). The CDR3 protein is CAWGRSGRGTGELFF. DNA of the CDR3: TGTGCCTGGGGCAGGAGCGGGAGGGGTACCGGGGAGCTGTTTTTT.

This chain links TRBV28 with TRBJ2-5, with TRBD2 matching 8 bases. The CDR3 consists of 15 residues. In germline, CDR1 is MDHEN, CDR2 SYDVKM. Trimming at V came to 8 bases and at J to 2 bases, leaving 10 bases not matched to a gene. The CDR3 here is CASQPGTRKQETQYF. In nucleotides, the CDR3 is TGTGCCAGCCAACCCGGGACTAGGAAGCAAGAGACCCAGTACTTC.

The chain recombines TRBV27 with TRBJ1-1; D ambiguous. The germline gives CDR1 MNHEY, CDR2 SMNVEV (reference sequence). With 2 bases removed from V and 6 bases from J, the gap between germline ends came to 13 bases. The CDR3 covers 14 residues. The DNA for the CDR3 is TGTGCCAGCAGTTTACGTCCCGGGGTTCCTGAAGCTTTCTTT. It codes for CASSLRPGVPEAFF.

The chain couples TRBV11-2 to TRBJ2-7; TRBD2 might be the D (7 bases). The CDR3 has 13 residues. The V and J ends lost 5 bases and 6 bases respectively, with 14 bases between them. CDR1 is SGHAT, CDR2 FQNNGV, per germline. In DNA, the CDR3 is TGTGCCAGCAGCCTTGGGGGGGCGGGCGAGCAGTACTTC. Translating it yields CASSLGGAGEQYF.